The entry that follows covers one TCR beta chain sequence. Its target is unknown. The sample is drawn from a study of cytomegalovirus exposure and HLA in healthy donors. Study-wide findings and caveats: Reports described diagnosis of cytomegalovirus status by the classifier as highly specific and sensitive. Analysis was performed later, and it showed HLA-associated TCR beta chains to be more clonally expanded than equally common others. Later on, analysis showed that most CMV-associated TCR beta chains appeared to be HLA-restricted.

Both 60 Vbeta primers and 13 Jbeta primers went into the PCR. The method was immunoSEQ multiplex PCR; TCRdb's version includes in-frame clones alone and lacks a portion of them. The table records 150,000 to 190,000 clones, roughly four fifths of them present only once. This CDR3 is built from 13 residues. V was trimmed by 0 bases and J by 7 bases, leaving 9 bases between them. CDR1 WSHSY and CDR2 SAAADI come from the germline V gene. Healthy bone marrow donors made up the cohort. What was sequenced was PBMCs. The chain is built from TRBV10-2 and TRBJ1-2; no reliable D call. The TCR sequence derives from a man aged 18 to 30 in good health and CMV-seronegative. The chain's CDR3 is CASSESKTSGYTF. Here the CDR3 DNA reads TGCGCCAGCAGTGAGTCGAAAACTAGTGGCTACACCTTC.